These 13 T cell receptor beta chains were sequenced from one sample in a study of T-cell reconstitution after alpha-beta-depleted transplantation in children. Unique molecular identifiers were used to barcode this TCRbeta library. One entry per CDR3 protein, called by TCRdb with MiXCR from the PCR reads. The repertoire has 500,000 to 650,000 distinct CDR3 sequences, 13% of them found once; the top ten carry about 2.2%. The sequences come from PBMCs, mostly from graft donor cells, collected 360 days after TCRalphabeta/CD19-depleted stem cell transplant. Receptors were obtained from a male patient younger than 18 who had a stem cell transplant for acute myeloid leukemia, so the T cells may come from the graft donor.

This clonotype was recorded a few times. This rearrangement joins TRBV5-1 to TRBJ2-1, with D possibly being TRBD1 (6 bases). From germline, CDR1 is SGHRS and CDR2 YFSETQ. This CDR3 has 14 residues. Trimming left V 0 bases short and J 7 bases short, with 11 bases between. The CDR3 is CASSLDRAGNEQFF. The CDR3 nucleotides read TGCGCCAGCAGCTTGGACAGGGCCGGGAATGAGCAGTTCTTC.

The rearrangement joins TRBV4-3 to TRBJ2-7; 12 positions match TRBD2. This CDR3 region has 16 residues. Germline V lookup: CDR1 LGHNA, CDR2 YSLEER. V was clipped by 0 bases and J by 5 bases; unmatched bases: 5. The CDR3 region has the DNA TGCGCCAGCAGCCAAGACCTAGCGGGAGGGCCCCACGAGCAGTACTTC. Residues: CASSQDLAGGPHEQYF.

This clonotype was counted a few times. The rearrangement uses TRBV12-3 or TRBV12-4 and TRBJ2-7; 7 bases align to TRBD2. With V trimmed by 10 bases and J by 5 bases, 8 bases remained unmatched. This CDR3 is 12 amino acids long. This CDR3 reads CATSGGPHEQYF. The CDR3 DNA is TGTGCCACCTCGGGGGGTCCCCACGAGCAGTACTTC.

The rearrangement uses TRBV18 and TRBJ2-7, with a tentative D call TRBD2 (6 bases). V was shortened by 3 bases and J by 3 bases, with 18 bases between the two germline ends. The CDR3 covers 16 residues. Germline assignment: CDR1 KGHSH and CDR2 LQKENI. CDR3 in DNA: TGTGCCAGCTCACCTCTCTCTTTAGTTAGCGGCTACGAGCAGTACTTC. This codes for CASSPLSLVSGYEQYF.

V and J are TRBV27 and TRBJ2-3; D is unresolved. Between the trimmed V and J ends, which lost 4 bases and 3 bases, there was a span of 8 bases. This CDR3 region has 13 residues. Germline V gene sequence: CDR1 MNHEY, CDR2 SMNVEV (reference sequence). The CDR3: CASSSWRTDTQYF. The CDR3 DNA follows: TGTGCCAGCAGTTCCTGGAGAACAGATACGCAGTATTTT.

CDR3 nucleotide sequence: TGTGCCATTACCGGGGGACGCATAGCGGGAGGGCCGTACAATGAGCAGTTCTTC. Its protein is CAITGGRIAGGPYNEQFF. The gene calls are TRBV10-3 and TRBJ2-1; 11 nucleotides match TRBD2. This CDR3 has 18 amino acids. Germline lookup yields CDR1 ENHRY and CDR2 SYGVKD. Losses at the gene ends were 9 bases for V and 4 bases for J; bases not matched to a gene: 17.

V is TRBV7-2 and J is TRBJ2-3, with D maybe TRBD2 (5 bases). The CDR3 contains 14 residues. Trimming stripped 5 bases from V and 5 bases from J, with 14 bases between. In germline, CDR1 is SGHTA, CDR2 FQGNSA. CDR3 in amino acids: CASSLGSAIDTQYF. The CDR3 bases are TGTGCCAGCAGCCTAGGTAGCGCCATAGATACGCAGTATTTT.

The chain is built from TRBV4-3 and TRBJ2-7, with 7 positions matching TRBD2. With 0 bases clipped from V and 3 bases from J, the junction kept 2 bases outside the gene matches. The length of the CDR3 is 14 residues. Per germline, CDR1 LGHNA and CDR2 YSLEER. In nucleotides, the CDR3 is TGCGCCAGCAGCCAAGACGCGGGGGACTACGAGCAGTACTTC. It translates to CASSQDAGDYEQYF.

This clonotype has just a few counts. V and J are TRBV20-1 and TRBJ1-1, with a possible D match to TRBD1 (5 bases). With 5 bases removed from V and 6 bases from J, the gap between germline ends came to 13 bases. Germline V lookup: CDR1 DFQATT, CDR2 SNEGSKA (reference sequence). The CDR3 sequence is 12 residues long. The CDR3 is CSAARVGAEAFF. CDR3 nucleotides: TGCAGTGCTGCCAGGGTAGGGGCTGAAGCTTTCTTT.

This clonotype was recorded at least ten times. The gene calls are TRBV21-1 and TRBJ2-5; whether TRBD1, the table's D call, matches the DNA was not checked. TRBV21-1 is deemed a pseudogene. CDR3 length equals 14 residues. The CDR3 sequence is CASTLDRTQETQYF. As DNA, the CDR3 is TGTGCCAGCACCTTGGACAGGACCCAAGAGACCCAGTACTTC.

The genes are TRBV29-1 and TRBJ1-1; 8 positions match TRBD1. V trimming: 0 bases; J trimming: 5 bases; junction bases outside the gene matches: 8. The V gene's germline CDR1 is SQVTM and CDR2 ANQGSEA. CDR3 length equals 15 residues. The DNA of the CDR3 is TGCAGCGTTGAAGACCAAGGACAGGGTTATACTGAAGCTTTCTTT. Its translation: CSVEDQGQGYTEAFF.

This clonotype has a count of ten or more. The chain carries TRBV29-1 and TRBJ2-2; 10 nucleotides line up with TRBD1. CDR3 length: 14 amino acids. CDR1 and CDR2 from the germline V gene are SQVTM and ANQGSEA. With V trimmed by 6 bases and J by 5 bases, 6 bases remained unmatched. In DNA form, the CDR3 reads TGCAGCGTCCGACAGGGGGCACGGACCGGGGAGCTGTTTTTT. Amino acids: CSVRQGARTGELFF.

This clonotype was counted ten times or more. J is TRBJ1-1 and V is TRBV12-3 or TRBV12-4; D is ambiguous. Trimming cost V 5 bases and J 6 bases, with 7 bases left between them. The CDR3 spans 11 residues. The CDR3, as DNA: TGTGCCAGCAGTCCCAAATCTGAAGCTTTCTTT. Its translation is CASSPKSEAFF.